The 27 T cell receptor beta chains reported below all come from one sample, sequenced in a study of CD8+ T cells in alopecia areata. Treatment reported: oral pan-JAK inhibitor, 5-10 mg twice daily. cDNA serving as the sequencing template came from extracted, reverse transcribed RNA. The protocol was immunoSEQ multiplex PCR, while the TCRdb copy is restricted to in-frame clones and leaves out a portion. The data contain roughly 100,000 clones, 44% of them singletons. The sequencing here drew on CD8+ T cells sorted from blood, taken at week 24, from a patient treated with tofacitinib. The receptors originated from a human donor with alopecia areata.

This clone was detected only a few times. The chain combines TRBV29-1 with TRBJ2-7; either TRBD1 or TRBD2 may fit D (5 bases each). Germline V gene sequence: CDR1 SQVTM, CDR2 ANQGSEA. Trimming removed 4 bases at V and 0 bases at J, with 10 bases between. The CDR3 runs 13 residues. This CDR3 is CSVVGPTSYEQYF. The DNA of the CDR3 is TGCAGCGTTGTGGGACCGACCTCCTACGAGCAGTACTTC.

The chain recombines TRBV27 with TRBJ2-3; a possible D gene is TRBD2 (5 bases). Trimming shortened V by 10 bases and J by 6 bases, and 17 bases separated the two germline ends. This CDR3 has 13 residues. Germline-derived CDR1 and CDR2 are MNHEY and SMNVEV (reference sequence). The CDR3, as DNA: TGTGCCACCGGCCCGGCTAGGAGGGATACGCAGTATTTT. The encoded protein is CATGPARRDTQYF.

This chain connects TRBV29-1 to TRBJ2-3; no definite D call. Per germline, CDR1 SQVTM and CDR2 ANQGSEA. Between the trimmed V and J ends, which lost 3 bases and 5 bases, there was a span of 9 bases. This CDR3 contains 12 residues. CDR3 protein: CSVEYPLDTQYF. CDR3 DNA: TGCAGCGTTGAGTACCCTCTAGATACGCAGTATTTT.

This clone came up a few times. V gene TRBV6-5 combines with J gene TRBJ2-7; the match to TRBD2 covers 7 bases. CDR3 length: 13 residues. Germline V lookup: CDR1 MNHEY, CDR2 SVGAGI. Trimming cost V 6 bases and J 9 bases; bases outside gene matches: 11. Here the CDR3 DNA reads TGTGCCAGCAGCCCCGGGACTAACCTTGCGCAGTACTTC. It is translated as CASSPGTNLAQYF.

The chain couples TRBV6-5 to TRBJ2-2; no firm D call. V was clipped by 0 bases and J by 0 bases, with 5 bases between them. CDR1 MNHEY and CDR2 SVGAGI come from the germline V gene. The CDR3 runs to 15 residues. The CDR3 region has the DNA TGTGCCAGCAGTTACTCAGTTGCGAACACCGGGGAGCTGTTTTTT. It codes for CASSYSVANTGELFF.

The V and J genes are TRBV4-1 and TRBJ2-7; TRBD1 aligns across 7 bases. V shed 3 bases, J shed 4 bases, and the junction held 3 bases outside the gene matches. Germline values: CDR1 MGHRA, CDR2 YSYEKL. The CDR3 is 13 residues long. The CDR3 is CASSHMTGYEQYF. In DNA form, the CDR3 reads TGCGCCAGCAGCCATATGACAGGGTACGAGCAGTACTTC.

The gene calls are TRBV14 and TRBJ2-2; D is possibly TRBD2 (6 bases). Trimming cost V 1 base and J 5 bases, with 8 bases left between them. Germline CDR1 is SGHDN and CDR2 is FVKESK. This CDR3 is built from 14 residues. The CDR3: CASSQVEGTGELFF. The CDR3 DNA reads TGTGCCAGCAGCCAAGTGGAGGGAACCGGGGAGCTGTTTTTT.

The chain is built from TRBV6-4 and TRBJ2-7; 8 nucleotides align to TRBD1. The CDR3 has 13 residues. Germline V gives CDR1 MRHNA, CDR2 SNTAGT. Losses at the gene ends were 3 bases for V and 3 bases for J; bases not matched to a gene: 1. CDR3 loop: CASSDGQGYEQYF. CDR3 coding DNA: TGTGCCAGCAGTGATGGACAGGGCTACGAGCAGTACTTC.

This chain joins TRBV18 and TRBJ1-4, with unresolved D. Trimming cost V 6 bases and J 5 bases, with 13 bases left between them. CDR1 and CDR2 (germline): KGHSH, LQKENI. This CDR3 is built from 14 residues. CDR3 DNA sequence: TGTGCCAGCTCCCGGGAGATAGGCAATGAAAAACTGTTTTTT. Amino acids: CASSREIGNEKLFF.

DNA of the CDR3: TGTGCCAGCAGCCCGGTCCCGGGACAGGGGTTGCAAAGATCCTACGAGCAGTACTTC. Its translation: CASSPVPGQGLQRSYEQYF. This chain uses TRBV7-9 with TRBJ2-7; 10 bases are shared with TRBD1. V trimming: 5 bases; J trimming: 1 base; junction bases outside the gene matches: 17. This CDR3 spans 19 amino acids. Germline V lookup: CDR1 SEHNR, CDR2 FQNEAQ (reference sequence). The full variable domain, completed using reference TRBV7-9 and TRBJ2-7, is DTGVSQNPRHKITKRGQNVTFRCDPISEHNRLYWYRQTLGQGPEFLTYFQNEAQLEKSRLLSDRFSAERPKGSFSTLEIQRTEQGDSAMYLCASSPVPGQGLQRSYEQYFGPGTRLTVT.

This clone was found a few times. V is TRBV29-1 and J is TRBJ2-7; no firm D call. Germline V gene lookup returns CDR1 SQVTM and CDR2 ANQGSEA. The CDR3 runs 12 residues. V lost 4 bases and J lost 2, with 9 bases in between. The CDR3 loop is CSVATFTYEQYF. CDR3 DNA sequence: TGCAGCGTTGCGACATTTACCTACGAGCAGTACTTC.

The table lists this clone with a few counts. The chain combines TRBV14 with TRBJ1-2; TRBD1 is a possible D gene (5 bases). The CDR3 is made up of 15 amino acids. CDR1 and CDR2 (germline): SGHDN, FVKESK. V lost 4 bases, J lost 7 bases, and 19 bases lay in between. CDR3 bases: TGTGCCAGCAGCCCAGAGGGACGGGGAAGTGGTGGCTACACCTTC. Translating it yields CASSPEGRGSGGYTF. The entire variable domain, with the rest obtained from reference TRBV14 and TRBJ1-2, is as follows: EAGVTQFPSHSVIEKGQTVTLRCDPISGHDNLYWYRRVMGKEIKFLLHFVKESKQDESGMPNNRFLAERTGGTYSTLKVQPAELEDSGVYFCASSPEGRGSGGYTFGSGTRLTVV.

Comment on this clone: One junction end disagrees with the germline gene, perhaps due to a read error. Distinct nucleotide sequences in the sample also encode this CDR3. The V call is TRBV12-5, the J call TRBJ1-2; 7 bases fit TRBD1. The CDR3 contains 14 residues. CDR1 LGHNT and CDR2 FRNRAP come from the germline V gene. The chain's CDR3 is CASGFYDRDYGYTF. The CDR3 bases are TGTGCTAGTGGTTTCTATGACAGGGACTACGGCTACACCTTC.

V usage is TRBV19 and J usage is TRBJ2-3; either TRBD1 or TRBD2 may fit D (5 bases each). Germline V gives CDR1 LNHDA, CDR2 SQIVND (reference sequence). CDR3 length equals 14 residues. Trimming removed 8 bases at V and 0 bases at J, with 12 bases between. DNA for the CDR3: TGTGCCAGTTGTGGGACGTCTAGCACAGATACGCAGTATTTT. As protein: CASCGTSSTDTQYF.

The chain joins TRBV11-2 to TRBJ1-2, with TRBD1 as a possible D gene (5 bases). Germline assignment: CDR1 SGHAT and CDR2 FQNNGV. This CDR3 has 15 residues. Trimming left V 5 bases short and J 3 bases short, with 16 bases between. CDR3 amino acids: CASSPTPRGDYGYTF. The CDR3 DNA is TGTGCCAGCAGCCCCACACCCCGAGGGGACTATGGCTACACCTTC.

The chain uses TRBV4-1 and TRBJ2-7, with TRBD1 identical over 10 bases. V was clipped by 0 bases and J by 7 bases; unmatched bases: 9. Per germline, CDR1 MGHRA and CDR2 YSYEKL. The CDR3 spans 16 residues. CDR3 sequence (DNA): TGCGCCAGCAGCCAAGAGCCCGGGACAGGGGCTTGGGAGCAGTACTTC. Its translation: CASSQEPGTGAWEQYF.

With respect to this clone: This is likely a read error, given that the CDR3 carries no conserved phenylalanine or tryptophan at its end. The CDR3 spells CASSLGRGGLEQYL. The DNA of the CDR3 is TGTGCCAGCAGTTTAGGCAGAGGGGGTCTCGAGCAGTACCTC. The V call is TRBV27, the J call TRBJ2-7; D is perhaps TRBD1 (6 bases). Deletions cut 2 bases from V and 6 bases from J, with 14 bases between. Germline assignment: CDR1 MNHEY and CDR2 SMNVEV (reference sequence). This CDR3 spans 14 amino acids.

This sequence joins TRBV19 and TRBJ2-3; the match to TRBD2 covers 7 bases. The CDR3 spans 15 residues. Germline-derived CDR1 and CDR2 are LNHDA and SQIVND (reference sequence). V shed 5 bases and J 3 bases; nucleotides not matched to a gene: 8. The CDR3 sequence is CASSLGGGSTDTQYF. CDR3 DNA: TGTGCCAGTAGTTTAGGTGGCGGGAGTACAGATACGCAGTATTTT.

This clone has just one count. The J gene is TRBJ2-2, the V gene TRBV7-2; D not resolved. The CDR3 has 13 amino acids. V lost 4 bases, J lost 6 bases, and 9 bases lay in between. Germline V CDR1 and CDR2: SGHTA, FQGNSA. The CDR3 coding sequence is TGTGCCAGCAGCTATCTGGGATCCGGGGAGCTGTTTTTT. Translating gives CASSYLGSGELFF.

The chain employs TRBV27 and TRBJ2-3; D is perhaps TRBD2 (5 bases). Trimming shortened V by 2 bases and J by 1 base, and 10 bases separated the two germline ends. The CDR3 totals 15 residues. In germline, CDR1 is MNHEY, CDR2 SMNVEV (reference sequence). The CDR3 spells CASSLLARGTDTQYF. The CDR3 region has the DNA TGTGCCAGCAGTTTACTTGCGAGGGGCACAGATACGCAGTATTTT.

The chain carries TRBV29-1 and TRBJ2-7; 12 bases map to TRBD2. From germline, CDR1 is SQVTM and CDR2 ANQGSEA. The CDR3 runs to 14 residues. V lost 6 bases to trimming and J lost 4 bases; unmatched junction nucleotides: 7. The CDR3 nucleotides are TGCAGCGTAAAGACTAGCGGGAGTAGGTACGAGCAGTACTTC. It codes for CSVKTSGSRYEQYF.

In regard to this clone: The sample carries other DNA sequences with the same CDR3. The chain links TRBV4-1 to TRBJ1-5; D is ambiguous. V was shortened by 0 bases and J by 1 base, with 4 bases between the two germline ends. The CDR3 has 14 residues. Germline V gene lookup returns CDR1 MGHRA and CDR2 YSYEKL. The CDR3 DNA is TGCGCCAGCAGCCAAGAATACAGCAATCAGCCCCAGCATTTT. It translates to CASSQEYSNQPQHF.

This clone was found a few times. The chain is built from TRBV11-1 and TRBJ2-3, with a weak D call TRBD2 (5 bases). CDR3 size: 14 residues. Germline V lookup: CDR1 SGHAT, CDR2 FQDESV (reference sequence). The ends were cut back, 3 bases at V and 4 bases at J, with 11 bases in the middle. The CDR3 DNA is TGTGCCAGCAGCTTCGGACGGGGAGCAGATACGCAGTATTTT. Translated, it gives CASSFGRGADTQYF.

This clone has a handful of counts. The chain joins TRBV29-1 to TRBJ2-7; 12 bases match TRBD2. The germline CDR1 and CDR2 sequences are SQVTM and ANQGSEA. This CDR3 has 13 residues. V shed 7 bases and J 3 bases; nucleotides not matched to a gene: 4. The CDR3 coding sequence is TGCAGCGCTCGACTAGCGGGAGACTACGAGCAGTACTTC. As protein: CSARLAGDYEQYF.

The CDR3 coding sequence is TGCAGCGTGACTAGCGGGAGAACGTACGAGCAGTACTTC. It encodes CSVTSGRTYEQYF. The chain has TRBV29-1 and TRBJ2-7; 12 nucleotides match TRBD2. V gave up 6 bases and J gave up 4 bases; unmatched junction bases: 4. The CDR3 has 13 amino acids. Per the germline V gene, CDR1 is SQVTM and CDR2 is ANQGSEA.

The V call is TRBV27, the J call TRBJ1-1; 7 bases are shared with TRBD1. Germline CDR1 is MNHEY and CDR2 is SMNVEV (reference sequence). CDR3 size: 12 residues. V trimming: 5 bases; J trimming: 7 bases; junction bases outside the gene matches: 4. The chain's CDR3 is CASSPRTGEAFF. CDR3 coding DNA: TGTGCCAGCAGTCCCCGGACAGGTGAAGCTTTCTTT.

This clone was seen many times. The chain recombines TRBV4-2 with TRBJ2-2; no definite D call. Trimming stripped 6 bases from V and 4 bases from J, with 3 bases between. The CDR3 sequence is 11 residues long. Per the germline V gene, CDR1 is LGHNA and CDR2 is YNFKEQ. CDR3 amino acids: CASRGTGELFF. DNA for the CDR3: TGTGCCAGCAGGGGCACCGGGGAGCTGTTTTTT.